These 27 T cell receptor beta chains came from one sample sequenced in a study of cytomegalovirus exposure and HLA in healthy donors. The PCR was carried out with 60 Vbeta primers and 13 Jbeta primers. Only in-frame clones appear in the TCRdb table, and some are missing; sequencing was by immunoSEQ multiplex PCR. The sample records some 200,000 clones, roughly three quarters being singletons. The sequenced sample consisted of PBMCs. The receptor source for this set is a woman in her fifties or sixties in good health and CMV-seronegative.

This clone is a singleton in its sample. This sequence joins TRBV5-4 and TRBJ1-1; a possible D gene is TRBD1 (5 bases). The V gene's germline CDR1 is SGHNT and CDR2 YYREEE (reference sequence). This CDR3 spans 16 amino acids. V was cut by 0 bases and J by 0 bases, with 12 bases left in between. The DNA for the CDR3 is TGTGCCAGCAGCTTGGACAGGAGAGAGATGAACACTGAAGCTTTCTTT. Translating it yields CASSLDRREMNTEAFF.

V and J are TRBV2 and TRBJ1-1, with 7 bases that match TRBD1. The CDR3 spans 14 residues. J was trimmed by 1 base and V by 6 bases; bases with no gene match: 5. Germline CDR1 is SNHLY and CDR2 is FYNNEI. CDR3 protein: CASRMTGTNTEAFF. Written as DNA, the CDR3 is TGTGCCAGCAGGATGACAGGGACGAACACTGAAGCTTTCTTT.

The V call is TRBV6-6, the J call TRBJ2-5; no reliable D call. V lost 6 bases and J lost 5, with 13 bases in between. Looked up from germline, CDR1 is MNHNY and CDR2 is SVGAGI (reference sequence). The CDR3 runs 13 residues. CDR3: CASSYSDLETQYF. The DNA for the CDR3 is TGTGCCAGCAGCTACAGTGACTTGGAGACCCAGTACTTC.

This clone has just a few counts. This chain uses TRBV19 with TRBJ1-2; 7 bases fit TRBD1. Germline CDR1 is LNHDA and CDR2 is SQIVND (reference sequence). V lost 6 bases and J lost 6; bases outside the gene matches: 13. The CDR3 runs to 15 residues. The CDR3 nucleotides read TGTGCCAGTAGAAAATTCGCGACAGGGATGGATGGCTACACCTTC. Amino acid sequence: CASRKFATGMDGYTF.

CDR3 residues: CASSFPSGSHTYEQYF. The CDR3 DNA follows: TGCGCCAGCAGCTTTCCTAGCGGGAGCCACACCTACGAGCAGTACTTC. The chain uses TRBV5-1 and TRBJ2-5; 10 bases agree with TRBD2. The closer fit of TRBJ2-7 to the DNA end suggests the J call may be wrong. Per germline, CDR1 SGHRS and CDR2 YFSETQ. This CDR3 is built from 16 residues.

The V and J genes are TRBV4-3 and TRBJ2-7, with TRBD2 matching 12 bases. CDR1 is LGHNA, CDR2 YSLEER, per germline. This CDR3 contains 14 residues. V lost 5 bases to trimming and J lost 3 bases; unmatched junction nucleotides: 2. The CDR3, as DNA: TGCGCCAGCAGCAAGACTAGCGGGAGCTACGAGCAGTACTTC. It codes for CASSKTSGSYEQYF.

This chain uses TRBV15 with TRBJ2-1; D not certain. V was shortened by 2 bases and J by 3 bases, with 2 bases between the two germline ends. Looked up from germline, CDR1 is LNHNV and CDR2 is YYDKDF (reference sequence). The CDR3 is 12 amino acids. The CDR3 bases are TGTGCCACCAGCAGATACTACAATGAGCAGTTCTTC. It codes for CATSRYYNEQFF.

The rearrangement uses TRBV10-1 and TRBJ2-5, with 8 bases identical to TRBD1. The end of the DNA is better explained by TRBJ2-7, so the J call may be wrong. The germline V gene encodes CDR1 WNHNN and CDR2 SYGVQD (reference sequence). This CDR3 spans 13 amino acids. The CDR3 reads CASSGQGFTEQYF. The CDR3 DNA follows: TGCGCCAGCAGCGGACAGGGATTCACCGAGCAGTACTTC.

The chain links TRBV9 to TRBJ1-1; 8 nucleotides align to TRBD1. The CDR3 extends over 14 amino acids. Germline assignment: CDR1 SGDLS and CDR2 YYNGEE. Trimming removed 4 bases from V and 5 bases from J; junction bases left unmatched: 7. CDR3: CASSLRTGRTEAFF. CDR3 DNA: TGTGCCAGCAGCCTCCGGACAGGGAGGACTGAAGCTTTCTTT.

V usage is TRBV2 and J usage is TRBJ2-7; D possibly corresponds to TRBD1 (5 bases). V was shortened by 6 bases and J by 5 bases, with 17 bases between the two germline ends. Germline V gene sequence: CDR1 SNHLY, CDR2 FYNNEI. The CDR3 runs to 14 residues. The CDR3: CASRGSAGNHEQYF. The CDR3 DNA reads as TGTGCCAGCAGGGGGTCCGCAGGGAACCACGAGCAGTACTTC. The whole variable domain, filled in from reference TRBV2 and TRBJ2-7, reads EPEVTQTPSHQVTQMGQEVILRCVPISNHLYFYWYRQILGQKVEFLVSFYNNEISEKSEIFDDQFSVERPDGSNFTLKIRSTKLEDSAMYFCASRGSAGNHEQYFGPGTRLTVT.

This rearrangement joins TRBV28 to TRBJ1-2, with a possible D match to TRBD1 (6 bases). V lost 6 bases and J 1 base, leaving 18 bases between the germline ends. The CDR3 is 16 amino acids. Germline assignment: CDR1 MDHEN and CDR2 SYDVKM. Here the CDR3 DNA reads TGTGCCAGCAGCCCTGGGTCGACAGGAATTAACTATGGCTACACCTTC. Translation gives CASSPGSTGINYGYTF.

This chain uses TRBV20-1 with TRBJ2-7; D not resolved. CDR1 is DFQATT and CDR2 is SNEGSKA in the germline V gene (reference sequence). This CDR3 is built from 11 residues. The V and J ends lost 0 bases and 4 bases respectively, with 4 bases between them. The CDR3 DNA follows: TGCAGTGCTAGAGACGGTTACGAGCAGTACTTC. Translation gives CSARDGYEQYF.

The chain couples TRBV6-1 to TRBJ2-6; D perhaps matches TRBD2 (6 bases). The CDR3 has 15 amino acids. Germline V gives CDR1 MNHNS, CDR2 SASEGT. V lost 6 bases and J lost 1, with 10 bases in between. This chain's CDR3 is CASSPGGSGANVLTF. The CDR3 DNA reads TGTGCCAGCAGCCCCGGAGGGTCTGGGGCCAACGTCCTGACTTTC.

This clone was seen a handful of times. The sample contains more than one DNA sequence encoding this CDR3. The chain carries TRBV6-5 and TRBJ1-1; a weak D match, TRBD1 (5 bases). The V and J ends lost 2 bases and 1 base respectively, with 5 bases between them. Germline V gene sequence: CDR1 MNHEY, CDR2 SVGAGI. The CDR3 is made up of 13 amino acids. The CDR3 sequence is CASSYTGNTEAFF. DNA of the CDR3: TGTGCCAGCAGTTACACAGGGAACACTGAAGCTTTCTTT.

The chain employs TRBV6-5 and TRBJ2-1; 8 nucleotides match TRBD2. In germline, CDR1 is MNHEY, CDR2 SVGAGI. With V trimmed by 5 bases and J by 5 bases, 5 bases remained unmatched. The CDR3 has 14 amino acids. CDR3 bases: TGTGCCAGCAGTCGACTAGCGAGGAACAATGAGCAGTTCTTC. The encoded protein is CASSRLARNNEQFF.

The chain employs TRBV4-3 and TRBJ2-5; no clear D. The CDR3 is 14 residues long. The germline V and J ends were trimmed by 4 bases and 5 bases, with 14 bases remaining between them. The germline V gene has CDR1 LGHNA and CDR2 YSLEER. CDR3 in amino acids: CASSRDNIGETQYF. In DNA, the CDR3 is TGCGCCAGCAGCCGTGATAACATCGGGGAGACCCAGTACTTC.

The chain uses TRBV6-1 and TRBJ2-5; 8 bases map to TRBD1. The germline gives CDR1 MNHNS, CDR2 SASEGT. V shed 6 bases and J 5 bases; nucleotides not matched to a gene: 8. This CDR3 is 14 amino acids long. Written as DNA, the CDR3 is TGTGCCAGCAGAGTTCCCGGACAGGGCGAGACCCAGTACTTC. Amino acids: CASRVPGQGETQYF.

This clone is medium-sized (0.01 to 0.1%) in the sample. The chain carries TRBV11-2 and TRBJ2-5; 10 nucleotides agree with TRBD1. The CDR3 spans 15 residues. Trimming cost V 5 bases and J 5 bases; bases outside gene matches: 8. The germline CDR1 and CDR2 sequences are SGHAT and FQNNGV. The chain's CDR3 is CASSPGTGEVETQYF. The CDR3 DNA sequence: TGTGCCAGCAGCCCTGGGACAGGGGAGGTGGAGACCCAGTACTTC.

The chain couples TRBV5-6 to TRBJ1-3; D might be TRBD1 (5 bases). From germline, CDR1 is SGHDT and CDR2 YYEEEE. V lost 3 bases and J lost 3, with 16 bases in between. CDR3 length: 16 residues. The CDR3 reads CASSWWWRGGGNTIYF. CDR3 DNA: TGTGCCAGCAGCTGGTGGTGGAGGGGAGGTGGAAACACCATATATTTT.

DNA of the CDR3: TGTGCCAGCTCACCACTAAAACTCTCTGGAAACACCATATATTTT. Amino acid sequence: CASSPLKLSGNTIYF. The chain joins TRBV18 to TRBJ1-3; D is ambiguous. Germline V lookup: CDR1 KGHSH, CDR2 LQKENI. The ends were cut back, 1 base at V and 0 bases at J, with 7 bases in the middle. CDR3 length equals 15 residues.

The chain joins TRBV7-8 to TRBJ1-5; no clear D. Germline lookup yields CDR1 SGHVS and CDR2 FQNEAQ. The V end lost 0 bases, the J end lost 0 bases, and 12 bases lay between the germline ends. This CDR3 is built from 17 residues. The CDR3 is CASSLAEADRSNQPQHF. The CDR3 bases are TGTGCCAGCAGCTTAGCGGAGGCAGACCGTAGCAATCAGCCCCAGCATTTT. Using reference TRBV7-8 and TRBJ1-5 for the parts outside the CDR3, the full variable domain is GAGVSQSPRYKVAKRGQDVALRCDPISGHVSLFWYQQALGQGPEFLTYFQNEAQLDKSGLPSDRFFAERPEGSVSTLKIQRTQQEDSAVYLCASSLAEADRSNQPQHFGDGTRLSIL.

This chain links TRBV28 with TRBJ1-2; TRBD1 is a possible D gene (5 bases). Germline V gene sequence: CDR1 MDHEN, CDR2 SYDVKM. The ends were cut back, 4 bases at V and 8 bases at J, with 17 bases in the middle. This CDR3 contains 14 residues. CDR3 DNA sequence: TGTGCCAGCAGTTCGGATCCGGGACTTTCGGGCTACACCTTC. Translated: CASSSDPGLSGYTF.

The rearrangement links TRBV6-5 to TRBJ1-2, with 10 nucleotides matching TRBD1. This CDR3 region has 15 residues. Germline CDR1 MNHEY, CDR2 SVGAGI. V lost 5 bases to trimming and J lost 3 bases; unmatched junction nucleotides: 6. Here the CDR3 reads CASSRQGARDYGYTF. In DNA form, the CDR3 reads TGTGCCAGCAGTCGACAGGGGGCAAGGGACTATGGCTACACCTTC.

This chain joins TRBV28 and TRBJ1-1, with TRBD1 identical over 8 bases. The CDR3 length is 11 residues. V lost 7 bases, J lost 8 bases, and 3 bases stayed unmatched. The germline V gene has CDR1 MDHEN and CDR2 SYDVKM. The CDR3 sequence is CASMDRAEAFF. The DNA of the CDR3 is TGTGCCAGCATGGACAGGGCAGAAGCTTTCTTT.

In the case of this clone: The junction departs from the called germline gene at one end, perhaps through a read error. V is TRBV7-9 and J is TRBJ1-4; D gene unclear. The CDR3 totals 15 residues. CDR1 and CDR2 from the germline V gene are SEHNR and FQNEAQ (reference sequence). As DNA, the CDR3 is TGTTCCAGCAGCCCAACACAAGCAACTAATGAAAAACTGTTTTTT. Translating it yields CSSSPTQATNEKLFF.

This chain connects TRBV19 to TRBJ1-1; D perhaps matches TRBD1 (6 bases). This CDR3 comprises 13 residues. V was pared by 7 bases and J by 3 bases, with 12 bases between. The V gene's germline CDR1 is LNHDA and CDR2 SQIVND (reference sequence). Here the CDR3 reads CASTLYRDTEAFF. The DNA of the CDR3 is TGTGCCAGTACCTTATACAGGGACACTGAAGCTTTCTTT.

CDR3 sequence (DNA): TGTGCCAGTAGTATAGACTACGGCAGGGAGAACACTGAAGCTTTCTTT. Encoded protein: CASSIDYGRENTEAFF. This chain connects TRBV19 to TRBJ1-1; the D gene is possibly TRBD1 (5 bases). This CDR3 comprises 16 residues. Between the trimmed V and J ends, which lost 0 bases and 1 base, there was a span of 12 bases. Germline lookup yields CDR1 LNHDA and CDR2 SQIVND (reference sequence).